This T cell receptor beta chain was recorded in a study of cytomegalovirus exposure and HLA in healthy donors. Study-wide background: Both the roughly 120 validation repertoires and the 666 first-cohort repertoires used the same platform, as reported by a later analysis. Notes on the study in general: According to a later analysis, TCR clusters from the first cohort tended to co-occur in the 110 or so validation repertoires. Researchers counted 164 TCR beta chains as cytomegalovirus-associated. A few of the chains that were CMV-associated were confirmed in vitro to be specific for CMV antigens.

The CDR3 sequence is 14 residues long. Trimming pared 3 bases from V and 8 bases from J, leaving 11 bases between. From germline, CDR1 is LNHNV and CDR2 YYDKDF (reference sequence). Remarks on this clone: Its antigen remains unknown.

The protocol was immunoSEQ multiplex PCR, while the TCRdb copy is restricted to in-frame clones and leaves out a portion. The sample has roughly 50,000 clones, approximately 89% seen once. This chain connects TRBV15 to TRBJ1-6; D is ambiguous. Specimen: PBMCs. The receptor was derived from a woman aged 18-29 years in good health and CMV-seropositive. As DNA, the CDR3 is TGTGCCACCAGCAGCCCGGGGATATATTCACCCCTCCACTTT. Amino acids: CATSSPGIYSPLHF.